Shown below are 20 T cell receptor beta chains from a single sample sequenced in a study of OX40 agonist ivuxolimab in advanced cancers. TCRdb keeps only in-frame clones here, not all; method: immunoSEQ multiplex PCR. The sample contains some 74,000 clones, approximately 90% of which appear only once. Sequenced material: CD4+ or CD8+ T cells sorted from blood, taken in a trial of the OX40 agonist ivuxolimab. The receptors originated from an adult with an advanced solid tumor such as melanoma, head and neck, liver or kidney cancer.

This rearrangement joins TRBV9 to TRBJ2-5, with 8 bases matching TRBD2. The CDR3 extends over 14 amino acids. The germline V gene encodes CDR1 SGDLS and CDR2 YYNGEE. Trimming cost V 1 base and J 1 base; bases outside gene matches: 0. The CDR3 nucleotides read TGTGCCAGCAGCGTACTAGCGGGCCAAGAGACCCAGTACTTC. Translating it yields CASSVLAGQETQYF.

The chain uses TRBV6-1 and TRBJ2-7, with 9 bases matching TRBD1. CDR1 and CDR2 from the germline V gene are MNHNS and SASEGT. This CDR3 spans 15 amino acids. V lost 6 bases to trimming and J lost 4 bases; unmatched junction nucleotides: 10. The CDR3 sequence is CASRGTTGGPYEQYF. As DNA, the CDR3 is TGTGCCAGCAGGGGAACGACAGGGGGACCTTACGAGCAGTACTTC.

V and J are TRBV7-2 and TRBJ1-5, with 7 bases identical to TRBD1. The germline V gene has CDR1 SGHTA and CDR2 FQGNSA. CDR3 size: 16 residues. The trim removed 3 bases at V and 0 bases at J, leaving 5 bases unmatched. CDR3 bases: TGTGCCAGCAGCTTCAACAGGGGAACTAGCAATCAGCCCCAGCATTTT. Translating it yields CASSFNRGTSNQPQHF.

This chain connects TRBV30 to TRBJ2-7, with 8 positions matching TRBD2. J lost 11 bases, V lost 1 base, and 7 bases had no gene match. This CDR3 is built from 12 residues. From germline, CDR1 is GTSNPN and CDR2 SVGIG (reference sequence). CDR3 protein: CAWSGQAGAKYF. DNA of the CDR3: TGTGCCTGGAGTGGCCAAGCGGGAGCGAAGTACTTC.

The V gene is TRBV29-1, the J gene TRBJ2-3; D is uncertain. The V end lost 0 bases, the J end lost 6 bases, and 7 bases lay between the germline ends. Germline CDR1 SQVTM, CDR2 ANQGSEA. The CDR3 contains 12 residues. The CDR3 protein is CSVEDLRDTQYF. The CDR3 DNA reads as TGCAGCGTTGAAGACCTGAGGGATACGCAGTATTTT.

The genes are TRBV5-1 and TRBJ1-1; D remains unclear. Germline CDR1 is SGHRS and CDR2 is YFSETQ. CDR3 length: 14 amino acids. V lost 1 base to trimming and J lost 4 bases, with 11 bases between them. The CDR3 sequence is CASSLSGDGTEAFF. In DNA form, the CDR3 reads TGCGCCAGCAGCTTGAGCGGCGACGGCACTGAAGCTTTCTTT. Together with reference TRBV5-1 and TRBJ1-1, the CDR3 gives the full variable domain: KAGVTQTPRYLIKTRGQQVTLSCSPISGHRSVSWYQQTPGQGLQFLFEYFSETQRNKGNFPGRFSGRQFSNSRSEMNVSTLELGDSALYLCASSLSGDGTEAFFGQGTRLTVV.

The CDR3 nucleotides are TGTGCCAGCAGCTTAGAAGCGGGTGAGCAGTTCTTC. This translates into CASSLEAGEQFF. The chain recombines TRBV7-9 with TRBJ2-1; a weak D match, TRBD2 (6 bases). The CDR3 runs 12 residues. Deletions cut 1 base from V and 9 bases from J, with 7 bases between. The germline gives CDR1 SEHNR, CDR2 FQNEAQ (reference sequence).

The genes are TRBV5-4 and TRBJ2-2, with D perhaps TRBD1 (5 bases). CDR3 length: 16 residues. Trimming pared 8 bases from V and 0 bases from J, leaving 17 bases between. Looked up from germline, CDR1 is SGHNT and CDR2 is YYREEE (reference sequence). DNA of the CDR3: TGTGCCAGTACGCCCAGGGCCGCTACGAACACCGGGGAGCTGTTTTTT. It is translated as CASTPRAATNTGELFF.

The CDR3 DNA reads as TGTGCCAGCAGCACACTCGCGGCGGGGAACACCGGGGAGCTGTTTTTT. Protein: CASSTLAAGNTGELFF. The rearrangement joins TRBV5-4 to TRBJ2-2; TRBD2 is a possible D gene (5 bases). Germline lookup yields CDR1 SGHNT and CDR2 YYREEE (reference sequence). V was trimmed by 4 bases and J by 1 base, leaving 14 bases between them. The CDR3 is 16 amino acids.

The chain is built from TRBV5-1 and TRBJ1-6; D remains ambiguous. Per germline, CDR1 SGHRS and CDR2 YFSETQ. Between the trimmed V and J ends, which lost 0 bases and 8 bases, there was a span of 6 bases. There are 13 residues in the CDR3. Here the CDR3 DNA reads TGCGCCAGCAGCTTGGACAGTGATTCACCCCTCCACTTT. It encodes CASSLDSDSPLHF.

This clone is a singleton in its sample. V and J are TRBV11-3 and TRBJ2-7; no firm D call. CDR1 and CDR2 (germline): SGHNT, YENEEA. Trimming pared 1 base from V and 6 bases from J, leaving 13 bases between. This CDR3 region has 14 residues. The CDR3 sequence is CASSLGGTMAEQYF. The CDR3 DNA reads TGTGCCAGCAGCTTAGGGGGAACGATGGCCGAGCAGTACTTC.

This clone was detected once. The genes are TRBV9 and TRBJ2-1; 13 bases fit TRBD2. V gave up 4 bases and J gave up 7 bases; unmatched junction bases: 11. The CDR3 is made up of 17 amino acids. Germline CDR1 is SGDLS and CDR2 is YYNGEE. CDR3 nucleotides: TGTGCCAGCAGCCCCAGACCGGGACTAGCGGGGAATAATGAGCAGTTCTTC. Translation: CASSPRPGLAGNNEQFF.

This chain uses TRBV30 with TRBJ2-7, with 7 nucleotides matching TRBD1. CDR1 and CDR2 (germline): GTSNPN, SVGIG (reference sequence). The CDR3 is made up of 14 amino acids. V shed 2 bases, J shed 4 bases, and the junction held 8 bases outside the gene matches. This CDR3 reads CAWSRTTGIYEQYF. CDR3 nucleotide sequence: TGTGCCTGGAGTCGAACGACAGGGATATACGAGCAGTACTTC. The full variable domain, completed using reference TRBV30 and TRBJ2-7, is SQTIHQWPATLVQPVGSPLSLECTVEGTSNPNLYWYRQAAGRGLQLLFYSVGIGQISSEVPQNLSASRPQDRQFILSSKKLLLSDSGFYLCAWSRTTGIYEQYFGPGTRLTVT.

The chain combines TRBV5-6 with TRBJ1-5, with D unclear. Trimming took 0 bases from V and 4 from J, leaving 8 bases between them. From germline, CDR1 is SGHDT and CDR2 YYEEEE. CDR3 length equals 14 residues. CDR3 DNA: TGTGCCAGCAGCTTGGGCCAGACAAATCAGCCCCAGCATTTT. It translates to CASSLGQTNQPQHF.

The chain recombines TRBV10-1 with TRBJ1-4; D unresolved. V gave up 3 bases and J gave up 0 bases, with 17 bases separating them. This CDR3 is 18 amino acids long. Germline CDR1 and CDR2: WNHNN and SYGVQD (reference sequence). CDR3 sequence reads: CASSEKGVPRATNEKLFF. The DNA for the CDR3 is TGCGCCAGCAGTGAAAAGGGTGTACCCCGGGCAACTAATGAAAAACTGTTTTTT.

The gene calls are TRBV7-2 and TRBJ2-2; tentatively, D is TRBD2 (6 bases). With 1 base removed from V and 5 bases from J, the gap between germline ends came to 14 bases. From germline, CDR1 is SGHTA and CDR2 FQGNSA. This CDR3 has 16 residues. In DNA form, the CDR3 reads TGTGCCAGCAGCTTAGTCGGCGGGGCGGGGACCGGGGAGCTGTTTTTT. It is translated as CASSLVGGAGTGELFF.

The chain is built from TRBV2 and TRBJ1-6; D not resolved. Germline-derived CDR1 and CDR2 are SNHLY and FYNNEI. The CDR3 length is 14 residues. V gave up 4 bases and J gave up 0 bases, with 4 bases separating them. In DNA, the CDR3 is TGTGCCAGCAGTGTAAGCTCCTATAATTCACCCCTCCACTTT. Amino acid sequence: CASSVSSYNSPLHF.

The rearrangement uses TRBV28 and TRBJ2-5; D is undetermined. The CDR3 spans 16 residues. With 3 bases removed from V and 4 bases from J, the gap between germline ends came to 18 bases. Germline CDR1 and CDR2: MDHEN and SYDVKM. The CDR3 DNA is TGTGCCAGCAGTTTCCCCCGAACGGAAAGTAGAGAGACCCAGTACTTC. The encoded protein is CASSFPRTESRETQYF.

This clone has a single count. The CDR3 sequence is CASRKIGIETQYF. The CDR3 DNA follows: TGTGCCAGCAGGAAAATAGGAATAGAGACCCAGTACTTC. V is TRBV7-2 and J is TRBJ2-5, with no clear D. CDR3 length: 13 amino acids. The germline CDR1 and CDR2 sequences are SGHTA and FQGNSA. Trimming took 6 bases from V and 4 from J, leaving 12 bases between them.

The CDR3 is CASSLTATEAFF. The DNA for the CDR3 is TGTGCCAGCAGCCTAACGGCCACTGAAGCTTTCTTT. The V gene is TRBV5-6, the J gene TRBJ1-1; no clear D gene. This CDR3 has 12 residues. Between the trimmed V and J ends, which lost 4 bases and 4 bases, there was a span of 8 bases. CDR1 SGHDT and CDR2 YYEEEE come from the germline V gene.